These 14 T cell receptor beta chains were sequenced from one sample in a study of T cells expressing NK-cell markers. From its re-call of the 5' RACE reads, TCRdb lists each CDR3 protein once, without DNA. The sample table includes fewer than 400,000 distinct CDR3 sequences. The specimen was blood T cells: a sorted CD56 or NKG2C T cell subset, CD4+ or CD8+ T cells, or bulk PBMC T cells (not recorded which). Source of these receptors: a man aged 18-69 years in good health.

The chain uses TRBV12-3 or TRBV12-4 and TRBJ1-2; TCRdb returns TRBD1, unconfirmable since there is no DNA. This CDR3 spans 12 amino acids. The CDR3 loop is CASRSTGLGYTF.

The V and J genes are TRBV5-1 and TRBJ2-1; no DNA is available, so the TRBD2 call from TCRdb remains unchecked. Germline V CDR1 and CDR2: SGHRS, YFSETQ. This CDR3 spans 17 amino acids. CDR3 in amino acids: CASSWNSGGLSYNEQFF.

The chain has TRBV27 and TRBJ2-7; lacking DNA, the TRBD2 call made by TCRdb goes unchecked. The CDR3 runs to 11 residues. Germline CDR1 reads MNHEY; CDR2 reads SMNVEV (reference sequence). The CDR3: CARPTSYEQYF.

CDR3 protein: CASSSTGVTYEQYF. This chain uses TRBV12-3 or TRBV12-4 with TRBJ2-7; TCRdb calls TRBD1, which cannot be checked without DNA. This CDR3 region has 14 residues.

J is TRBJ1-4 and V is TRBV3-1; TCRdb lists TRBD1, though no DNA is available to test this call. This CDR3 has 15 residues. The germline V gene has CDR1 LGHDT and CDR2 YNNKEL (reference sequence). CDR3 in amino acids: CASSQESGGSEKLFF.

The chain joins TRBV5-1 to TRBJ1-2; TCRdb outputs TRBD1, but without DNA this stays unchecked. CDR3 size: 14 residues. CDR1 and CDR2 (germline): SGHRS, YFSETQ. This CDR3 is CASSISGPPYGYTF. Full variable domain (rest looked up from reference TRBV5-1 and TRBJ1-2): KAGVTQTPRYLIKTRGQQVTLSCSPISGHRSVSWYQQTPGQGLQFLFEYFSETQRNKGNFPGRFSGRQFSNSRSEMNVSTLELGDSALYLCASSISGPPYGYTFGSGTRLTVV.

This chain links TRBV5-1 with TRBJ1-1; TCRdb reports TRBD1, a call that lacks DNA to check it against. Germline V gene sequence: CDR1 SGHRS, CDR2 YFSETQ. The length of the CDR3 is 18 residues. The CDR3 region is CASSRGGVRGPGNTEAFF.

The CDR3: CASSPTGGQGREKLFF. This sequence joins TRBV5-1 and TRBJ1-4; TCRdb calls TRBD1, which cannot be checked without DNA. The V gene's germline CDR1 is SGHRS and CDR2 YFSETQ. The CDR3 is made up of 16 amino acids.

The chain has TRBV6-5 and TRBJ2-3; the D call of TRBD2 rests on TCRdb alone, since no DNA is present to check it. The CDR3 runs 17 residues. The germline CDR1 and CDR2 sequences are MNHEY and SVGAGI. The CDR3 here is CASSSRTSGGGKDTQYF.

This chain's CDR3 is CASSHSLGTGGDGYTF. The chain uses TRBV3-1 and TRBJ1-2; with no DNA, the TCRdb D assignment of TRBD1 cannot be verified. CDR1 is LGHDT and CDR2 is YNNKEL in the germline V gene (reference sequence). This CDR3 comprises 16 residues.

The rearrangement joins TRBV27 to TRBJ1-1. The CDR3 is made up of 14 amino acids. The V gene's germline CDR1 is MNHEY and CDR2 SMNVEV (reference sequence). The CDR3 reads CASSFRGPNTEAFF.

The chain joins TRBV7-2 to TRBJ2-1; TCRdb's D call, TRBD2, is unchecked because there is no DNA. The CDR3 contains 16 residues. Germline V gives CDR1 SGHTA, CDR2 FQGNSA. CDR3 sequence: CASSWTSGGQGNEQFF. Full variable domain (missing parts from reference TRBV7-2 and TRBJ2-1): GAGVSQSPSNKVTEKGKDVELRCDPISGHTALYWYRQSLGQGLEFLIYFQGNSAPDKSGLPSDRFSAERTGGSVSTLTIQRTQQEDSAVYLCASSWTSGGQGNEQFFGPGTRLTVL.

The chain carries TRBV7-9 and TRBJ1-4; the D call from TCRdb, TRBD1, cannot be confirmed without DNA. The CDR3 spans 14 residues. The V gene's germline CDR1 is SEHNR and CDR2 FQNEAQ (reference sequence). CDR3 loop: CASSLGGGFEKLFF.

The CDR3 here is CASSQTGTTTGELFF. The V and J genes are TRBV3-1 and TRBJ2-2; TCRdb indicates TRBD1, and absent DNA this call remains unverified. CDR1 is LGHDT and CDR2 is YNNKEL in the germline V gene (reference sequence). The CDR3 sequence is 15 residues long.